Listed below are T cell receptor beta chains from one sample, sequenced in a study of blood T cells in healthy people across ages. In TCRdb, the 5' RACE reads were re-called with MiXCR into one record per CDR3 protein. The sample yields some 730,000 distinct CDR3 sequences, about 24% seen once. Input material: blood. The receptors shown here come from a man between 70 and 80 years old in good health. The CDR3 runs from the conserved cysteine through the conserved F or W. A D gene is named only where the DNA matches it firmly.

J gene | CDR3 length | V gene | D gene | CDR3 protein
TRBJ2-1 | 16 | TRBV19 | TRBD2 | CATQTTSGTSYNEQFF
TRBJ1-3 | 14 | TRBV12-5 | NA | CASGLTHSGNTIYF
TRBJ1-2 | 12 | TRBV29-1 | NA | CSVEVTQVGYTF
TRBJ1-1 | 13 | TRBV20-1 | NA | CSARDPTHTEAFF
TRBJ2-5 | 14 | TRBV18 | NA | CASSPPNLEETQYF
TRBJ2-3 | 16 | TRBV6-6 | TRBD2 | CASSYSGGVSTDTQYF
TRBJ1-2 | 12 | TRBV27 | NA | CASSSTSGGYTF
TRBJ1-3 | 14 | TRBV11-2 | NA | CASSPLLSGNTIYF
TRBJ1-4 | 14 | TRBV15 | TRBD1 | CATSTGQGYEKLFF
NA | 15 | TRBV12-3/TRBV12-4 | NA | CASSLSGGIKETQYF
TRBJ2-7 | 13 | TRBV20-1 | TRBD1 | CSAKGTGGIEQYF
TRBJ2-3 | 13 | TRBV5-1 | NA | CASSREAADTQYF
TRBJ2-7 | 15 | TRBV7-9 | TRBD2 | CASSSSGGSVYEQYF
TRBJ1-4 | 15 | TRBV15 | TRBD1 | CATSALTGKNEKLFF
TRBJ2-2 | 16 | TRBV5-1 | TRBD2 | CASSQGTSGLTGELFF
TRBJ2-2 | 15 | TRBV5-1 | NA | CASSFLPDYSGELFF
TRBJ2-1 | 13 | TRBV12-3/TRBV12-4 | NA | CASRTDPYNEQFF
TRBJ1-4 | 16 | TRBV9 | NA | CASSAHPDRIYEKLFF
NA | 13 | TRBV5-1 | NA | CASSRALYNEQFF
TRBJ1-2 | 12 | TRBV20-1 | NA | CSARGFGYGYAF
TRBJ1-5 | 14 | TRBV20-1 | NA | CSARDTGRHQPQHF
TRBJ2-1 | 13 | TRBV4-3 | NA | CASSLKQTNEQFF
TRBJ2-7 | 17 | TRBV5-1 | NA | CASSPTWWTESSYEQYF
TRBJ2-1 | 17 | TRBV5-1 | NA | CASSLVRGGATYNEQFF
TRBJ1-3 | 17 | TRBV5-5 | TRBD1 | CASSLPPNRGSGNTIYF
TRBJ2-3 | 14 | TRBV5-1 | NA | CASSLMRATDTQYF
TRBJ2-1 | 21 | TRBV7-2 | TRBD2 | CASSLGWGGTSGRGTYNEQLF
TRBJ2-1 | 16 | TRBV27 | TRBD2 | CASVGLPSGNHNEQFF
TRBJ2-3 | 15 | TRBV10-3 | NA | CAISALPASTDTQYF
TRBJ2-3 | 9 | TRBV6-5 | NA | CARPDTQYF
TRBJ1-1 | 13 | TRBV10-3 | NA | CAISESRDTEAFF
TRBJ1-2 | 13 | TRBV12-3/TRBV12-4 | NA | CASSLQDIYGYIF
NA | 14 | TRBV12-3/TRBV12-4 | NA | CASRKGQAPYEQYF
TRBJ1-1 | 15 | TRBV7-8 | NA | CASSLRGGRNTEAFF
TRBJ2-1 | 12 | TRBV24-1 | NA | CATSTTLGEQFF
TRBJ2-5 | 12 | TRBV16 | NA | CASSRNRETQYF
TRBJ2-2 | 17 | TRBV15 | NA | CATSRDLQRANTGELFF
NA | 12 | TRBV20-1 | TRBD1 | CSAPGTGATQYF
TRBJ2-3 | 13 | TRBV12-3/TRBV12-4 | NA | CASSFSSADTQYF
TRBJ1-2 | 16 | TRBV7-9 | TRBD1 | CASSSTDRARGYGYTF
TRBJ2-3 | 15 | TRBV3-1 | TRBD2 | CASSQTSGLTDTQYF
TRBJ1-1 | 13 | TRBV19 | NA | CASSPEGFSEAFF
TRBJ1-3 | 16 | TRBV5-1 | NA | CASSLVGTRFGNTIYF
TRBJ2-3 | 15 | TRBV5-1 | TRBD1 | CASSIGTASTDTQYF
TRBJ2-6 | 13 | TRBV20-1 | NA | CSARTPGANVLTF
TRBJ2-1 | 16 | TRBV6-2/TRBV6-3 | TRBD2 | CASSYLSLAERNEQFF
TRBJ2-2 | 14 | TRBV3-1 | NA | CASSQAQVTGELFF
TRBJ1-2 | 13 | TRBV9 | NA | CASSVEGVYGYTF
TRBJ1-1 | 14 | TRBV20-1 | NA | CSAVKPEGIPEAFF
TRBJ2-1 | 14 | TRBV7-3 | TRBD2 | CASSTLAGYNEQFF
TRBJ1-3 | 13 | TRBV9 | NA | CAGSEGPENTIYF
TRBJ2-1 | 16 | TRBV27 | TRBD2 | CASRKRGGRAQNEQFF
TRBJ2-3 | 16 | TRBV4-3 | TRBD2 | CASSQDRTSRADTQYF
TRBJ2-5 | 16 | TRBV6-1 | NA | CASRSAGSTTLETQYF
TRBJ2-1 | 14 | TRBV11-2 | NA | CASSHPGEANEQFF
TRBJ2-5 | 16 | TRBV7-9 | TRBD2 | CASSFTGLAEQETQYF
TRBJ2-7 | 14 | TRBV12-3/TRBV12-4 | NA | CASSFGESSYEQYF